A single sample is the source of the 2 T cell receptor beta chains below, sequenced in a study of blood T cells in healthy people across ages. The authors ran a second PCR of roughly 6 to 12 cycles using a sample-barcoded 5' primer and a J-beta primer mix. TCRdb analysed the 5' RACE reads with MiXCR anew, one entry per CDR3 protein. The sample shows roughly 1.5 million distinct CDR3 sequences, approximately 42% of them seen only once. Sample: blood. The origin of the receptors is a woman in her late teens or twenties in good health.

This chain links TRBV11-2 with TRBJ2-3; TRBD2 matches at 8 bases. Germline loops: CDR1 SGHAT, CDR2 FQNNGV. After removal of 8 bases from V and 0 bases from J, the junction contained 7 bases not matched to a gene. The CDR3 length is 15 residues. The CDR3 region is CASSHSGGSTDTQYF. The CDR3 DNA reads as TGTGCCAGCTCCCATTCGGGGGGGAGCACAGATACGCAGTATTTT.

Of note for this clonotype: Lacking the conserved final phenylalanine or tryptophan, this CDR3 likely reflects a read error. The chain employs TRBV13 and TRBJ1-2; the D gene is possibly TRBD1 (6 bases). Trimming stripped 5 bases from V and 8 bases from J, with 12 bases between. The CDR3 runs to 12 residues. Germline V gives CDR1 PRHDT, CDR2 FYEKMQ (reference sequence). The CDR3 DNA sequence: TGTGCCAGCAGCCCCACAGGGCGCGGCTACACCTCC. Translation gives CASSPTGRGYTS.